A selection of T cell receptor beta chains follows, all from one sample in a study of technical replicates of blood from a handful of donors. Profiled with immunoSEQ multiplex PCR; TCRdb holds only in-frame clones, not every one. Counted here are 50,000 to 70,000 clones, about 93% occurring once; the ten biggest clones make up about 3.9%. The sequenced sample was PBMCs. The source is a human donor in good health. Some clones in this sample may be carry-over from other donors' samples. Each CDR3 is given with its conserved first and last residue. A D gene is named only where the DNA matches it firmly.

>TRBV30|-|TRBJ1-5
CAWRAGMGNQPQHF
>TRBV7-9|TRBD1|TRBJ2-7
CASSKGQGNEQYF
>TRBV11-2|-|TRBJ1-1
CASSAGTLGTEAFF
>TRBV29-1|-|TRBJ2-2
CSVFSAGELFF
>TRBV9|-|TRBJ2-1
CASSVSSSSYNEQFF
>TRBV5-1|-|TRBJ2-3
CASSLGGTRTDTQYF
>TRBV19|TRBD1|TRBJ2-7
CASSNKGQGHSYEQYF
>TRBV4-2|TRBD1|TRBJ2-2
CASSQDYRGLNTGELFF
>TRBV21-1|-|TRBJ2-3
CASSKGWDSPSHTQYF
>TRBV30|-|TRBJ2-7
CAWSFHGSSYEQYF
>TRBV4-3|-|TRBJ1-1
CASSQEILFGGTGDFNTEAFF
>TRBV4-2|-|TRBJ2-7
CASSHDRNYEQYF